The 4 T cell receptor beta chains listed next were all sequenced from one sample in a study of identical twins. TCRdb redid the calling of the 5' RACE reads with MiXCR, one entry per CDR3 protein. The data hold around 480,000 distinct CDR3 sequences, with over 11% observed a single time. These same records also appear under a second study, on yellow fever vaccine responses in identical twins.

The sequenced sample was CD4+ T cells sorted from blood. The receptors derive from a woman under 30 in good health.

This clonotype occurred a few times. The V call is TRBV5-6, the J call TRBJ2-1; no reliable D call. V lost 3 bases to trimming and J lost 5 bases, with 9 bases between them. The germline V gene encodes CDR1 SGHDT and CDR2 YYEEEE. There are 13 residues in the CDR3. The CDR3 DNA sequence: TGTGCCAGCAGCTGGATACAGCACAATGAGCAGTTCTTC. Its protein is CASSWIQHNEQFF.

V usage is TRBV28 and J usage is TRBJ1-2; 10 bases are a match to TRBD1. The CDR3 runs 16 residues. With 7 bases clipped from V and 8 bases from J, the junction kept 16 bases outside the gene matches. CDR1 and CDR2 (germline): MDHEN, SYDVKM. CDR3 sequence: CASTRKWDRGFLGYTF. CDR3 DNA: TGTGCCAGCACCCGGAAATGGGACAGGGGATTTTTGGGCTACACCTTC.

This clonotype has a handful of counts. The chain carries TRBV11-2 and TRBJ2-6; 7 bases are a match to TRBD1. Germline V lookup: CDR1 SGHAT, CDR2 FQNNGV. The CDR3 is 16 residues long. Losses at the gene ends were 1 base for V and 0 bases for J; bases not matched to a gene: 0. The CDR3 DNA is TGTGCCAGCAGCTTAGGACAGGGCTCTGGGGCCAACGTCCTGACTTTC. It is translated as CASSLGQGSGANVLTF.

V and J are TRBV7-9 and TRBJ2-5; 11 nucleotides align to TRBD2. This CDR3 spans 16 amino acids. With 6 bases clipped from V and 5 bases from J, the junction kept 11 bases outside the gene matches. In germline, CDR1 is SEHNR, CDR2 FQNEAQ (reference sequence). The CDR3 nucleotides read TGTGCCAGCAGTTCGGGACTAGCGGTTCGTATTGAGACCCAGTACTTC. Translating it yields CASSSGLAVRIETQYF.